This passage covers 6 T cell receptor beta chains from one sample sequenced in a study of neoadjuvant anti-PD-1 for oral cavity cancer. Sequencing used immunoSEQ multiplex PCR; TCRdb keeps in-frame clones, though not all of them. The sample includes 6,000 to 8,500 clones, 62% seen only once; the top ten take roughly 3.2%. Specified time point: after neoadjuvant nivolumab, at surgical resection. The source material was PBMCs, sampled after nivolumab (anti-PD-1) treatment. The receptor source for this set is a person between 40 and 85 years old with oral cavity squamous cell carcinoma.

The genes are TRBV27 and TRBJ2-3; perhaps TRBD1 as D (6 bases). Trimming took off 4 bases at V and 4 bases at J, with 33 bases between the two ends. Germline loops: CDR1 MNHEY, CDR2 SMNVEV (reference sequence). This CDR3 contains 21 residues. This CDR3 reads CASSYQTGTSLGHGWADTQYF. Here the CDR3 DNA reads TGTGCCAGCAGTTACCAGACCGGGACCTCCTTGGGACATGGTTGGGCAGATACGCAGTATTTT.

CDR3 nucleotides: TGTGCTAGTGGTTTGGAACAGGGTGTCACCATATATTTT. This sequence encodes CASGLEQGVTIYF. The chain has TRBV12-5 and TRBJ1-3, with D tentatively TRBD1 (6 bases). Trimming left V 1 base short and J 9 bases short, with 10 bases between. Germline CDR1 LGHNT, CDR2 FRNRAP. The CDR3 covers 13 residues.

The J gene is TRBJ2-1, the V gene TRBV29-1, with 7 bases matching TRBD2. CDR1 and CDR2 (germline): SQVTM, ANQGSEA. V lost 7 bases, J lost 1 base, and 13 bases stayed unmatched. There are 16 residues in the CDR3. The CDR3 DNA reads as TGCAGCGCCTTGGGAGGGGCTGGAATTTCCTACAATGAGCAGTTCTTC. Translation: CSALGGAGISYNEQFF.

The table lists this clone with a few counts. The chain couples TRBV5-8 to TRBJ2-5; D unclear. Germline CDR1 is SGHTS and CDR2 is YDEGEE. There are 12 residues in the CDR3. Trimming cost V 4 bases and J 5 bases, with 9 bases left between them. In DNA form, the CDR3 reads TGTGCCAGCAGCACCCAGAGGGAGACCCAGTACTTC. Amino acid sequence: CASSTQRETQYF.

This rearrangement joins TRBV29-1 to TRBJ1-2, with D unresolved. CDR1 and CDR2 from the germline V gene are SQVTM and ANQGSEA. This CDR3 is 12 amino acids long. Trimming took 6 bases from V and 8 from J, leaving 16 bases between them. CDR3 in amino acids: CSVASAERGYTF. The DNA for the CDR3 is TGCAGCGTCGCCAGTGCGGAGAGAGGCTACACCTTC.

The chain uses TRBV10-2 and TRBJ1-2; D unresolved. CDR3 length equals 13 residues. The V gene's germline CDR1 is WSHSY and CDR2 SAAADI. The V gene lost 4 bases and the J gene lost 3 bases, with 9 bases spanning the gap. The CDR3 sequence: CASSGQEHYGYTF. Written as DNA, the CDR3 is TGCGCCAGCAGTGGGCAGGAACACTATGGCTACACCTTC.